This paragraph covers one T cell receptor (beta chain) sequence. Its antigen is as yet unknown. Whether given at about 4 or about 12 weeks, second doses were pooled. The data belong to a study of T cell responses to AZD1222 COVID-19 vaccine. Study results and limitations: Baseline serostatus was positive in only a handful of AZD1222 recipients. Repertoire collection took place solely once the T cell response had peaked.

Clones were sequenced by immunoSEQ multiplex PCR, and TCRdb holds only the in-frame ones, with some missing. The sample yields approximately 110,000 clones, 85% to 90% seen once. V was pared by 4 bases and J by 12 bases, with 6 bases of the junction left unmatched. The germline gives CDR1 SNHLY, CDR2 FYNNEI. This CDR3 contains 13 residues. The material was peripheral blood, obtained 28 days after the second AZD1222 dose. The sequence came from an adult who received the AZD1222 COVID-19 vaccine. The V call is TRBV2, the J call TRBJ2-1, with TRBD1 matching over 10 bases. The DNA for the CDR3 is TGTGCCAGCAGTGGTAGACAGGGGGCTTGGCAGTTCTTC. Protein product: CASSGRQGAWQFF. The full variable domain, rest sourced from reference TRBV2 and TRBJ2-1, is EPEVTQTPSHQVTQMGQEVILRCVPISNHLYFYWYRQILGQKVEFLVSFYNNEISEKSEIFDDQFSVERPDGSNFTLKIRSTKLEDSAMYFCASSGRQGAWQFFGPGTRLTVL.